This is a list of T cell receptor beta chains from one sample in a study of T cell responses to AZD1222 COVID-19 vaccine. Repertoires were generated with immunoSEQ multiplex PCR, while TCRdb's copy carries only in-frame clones and drops some. The profile shows 100,000 to 150,000 clones, roughly 89% of them singletons. Sequenced material: peripheral blood, taken on day 0 of MenACWY control vaccination. These receptors were collected from an adult in good health. CDR3s include the opening cysteine and the closing phenylalanine or tryptophan. A D gene is named only where the DNA matches it firmly. Size is omitted from some rows. Given values are once, few, many or a class for expanded clones.

d_call	v_call	clone_size	j_call	cdr3_nt	cdr3_aa
TRBD2	TRBV24-1	NA	TRBJ2-1	TGTGCCACCAGTGACTCGCTAGCGGCCAACAATGAGCAGTTCTTC	CATSDSLAANNEQFF
TRBD2	TRBV27	NA	TRBJ2-5	TGTGCCAGCAGTGGGACTATACAAGAGACCCAGTACTTC	CASSGTIQETQYF
TRBD2	TRBV4-1	NA	TRBJ2-1	TGCGCCAGCAGCCAATCAAGAGCAACGCCGGGACTAGTATACAATGAGCAGTTCTTC	CASSQSRATPGLVYNEQFF
NA	TRBV6-2/TRBV6-3	NA	TRBJ2-1	TGTGCCAGCAACCCCACAGGAATGACCTACAATGAGCAGTTCTTC	CASNPTGMTYNEQFF
TRBD1	TRBV19	NA	TRBJ2-5	TGTGCCAGTACGGACAGGGGGAAAGAGACCCAGTACTTC	CASTDRGKETQYF
NA	TRBV9	NA	TRBJ1-6	TGTGCCAGCAGCCCTTTCAGTTCCGGATCTGGAGATTCACCCCTCCACTTT	CASSPFSSGSGDSPLHF
NA	TRBV7-9	NA	TRBJ1-1	TGTGCCAGCAGCCGGGCCAACCTGAACACTGAAGCTTTCTTT	CASSRANLNTEAFF
NA	TRBV7-2	few	TRBJ1-1	TGTGCCAGCAGCACGACAGGGAACACTGAAGCTTTCTTT	CASSTTGNTEAFF
NA	TRBV12-3/TRBV12-4	NA	TRBJ1-5	TGTGCCAGCTCCTGGAGCAATCAGCCCCAGCATTTT	CASSWSNQPQHF
NA	TRBV5-8	once	TRBJ1-5	TGTGCCAGCAGCCGGGTGCGGGACGGCAATCAGCCCCAGCATTTT	CASSRVRDGNQPQHF
NA	TRBV5-4	NA	TRBJ2-5	TGTGCCAGCAGCTTGAATAACCCAAGGGAGACCCAGTACTTC	CASSLNNPRETQYF
NA	TRBV7-9	NA	TRBJ2-7	TGTGCCAGCAGCTTACCCCAGGGACTTCCAACCTACGAGCAGTACTTC	CASSLPQGLPTYEQYF
TRBD2	TRBV5-4	NA	TRBJ2-6	TGTGCCAGCAGCTGGGGGGGACTCAGAAGCTCTGGGGCCAACGTCCTGACTTTC	CASSWGGLRSSGANVLTF
NA	TRBV27	NA	TRBJ1-2	TGTGCCAGCAGACCGACGGGGGTTGCCTATGGCTACACCTTC	CASRPTGVAYGYTF
TRBD1	TRBV10-3	NA	TRBJ1-1	TGTGCCATCAGTGAGTCGACAGGGAGGACGAACACTGAAGCTTTCTTT	CAISESTGRTNTEAFF
NA	TRBV12-3/TRBV12-4	NA	TRBJ2-7	TGTGCCAGCAGTTTTTGGCTATCCTACGAGCAGTACTTC	CASSFWLSYEQYF
NA	TRBV29-1	NA	TRBJ2-6	TGCAGCGTTGGCGACAGGCACTCTGGGGCCAACGTCCTGACTTTC	CSVGDRHSGANVLTF
TRBD1	TRBV10-3	NA	TRBJ1-5	TGTGCCATCAGTGAGACGGACAGGGGTAGCAATCAGCCCCAGCATTTT	CAISETDRGSNQPQHF
NA	TRBV11-3	NA	TRBJ2-3	TGTGCCAGCAGCGGGGGGACCACAGATACGCAGTATTTT	CASSGGTTDTQYF
NA	TRBV27	few	TRBJ1-1	TGTGCCAGCAGTTTATCGAGGGGCAGGGAAGCTTTCTTT	CASSLSRGREAFF
NA	TRBV5-1	NA	TRBJ2-1	TGCGCCAGCAGCTTGGGGGGCGAAACCTACAATGAGCAGTTCTTC	CASSLGGETYNEQFF
TRBD2	TRBV11-2	NA	TRBJ2-7	TGTGCCAGCAGCTTAGAGGCTCTGGCTAGCGGAGCCTACGAGCAGTACTTC	CASSLEALASGAYEQYF
NA	TRBV3-1/TRBV3-2	NA	TRBJ2-1	TGTGCCAGCAGCCTCGACTATGAGCAGTTCTTC	CASSLDYEQFF
NA	TRBV3-1/TRBV3-2	NA	TRBJ1-2	TGTGCCAGCAGCCAGGATTACTATGGCTACACCTTC	CASSQDYYGYTF
TRBD1	TRBV2	NA	TRBJ1-4	TGTGCCAGCAGTGGACCGATTGGACAGGGTAGAACTAATGAAAAACTGTTTTTT	CASSGPIGQGRTNEKLFF
NA	TRBV19	NA	TRBJ1-1	TGTGCCAGTAGTCGCGGGACACTTAACACTGAAGCTTTCTTT	CASSRGTLNTEAFF
NA	TRBV5-5	NA	TRBJ1-2	TGTGCCAGCAGCTTGTCCGTACAGGCCTATGGCTACACCTTC	CASSLSVQAYGYTF
TRBD1	TRBV28	NA	TRBJ2-2	TGTGCCAGCAGTTCCAGGGGGCGCCGGGCCGGGGAGCTGTTTTTT	CASSSRGRRAGELFF
NA	TRBV7-3	NA	TRBJ1-1	TGTGCCAGCAGCTTAAGGGGGTTTAGGGCAGGATGGGACACTGAAGCTTTCTTT	CASSLRGFRAGWDTEAFF
NA	TRBV19	NA	TRBJ2-1	TGTGCCAGTAGTATAGAAAGTTGGGGAGGAAGCTCCTACAATGAGCAGTTCTTC	CASSIESWGGSSYNEQFF
NA	TRBV21-1	NA	TRBJ1-5	TGTGCCAGCAGCAAAGGAACCGATAGCAATCAGCCCCAGCATTTT	CASSKGTDSNQPQHF
NA	TRBV18	NA	TRBJ1-1	TGTGCCAGCTCCCCGGCTTGGAGCGGTGAAGCTTTCTTT	CASSPAWSGEAFF
TRBD2	TRBV4-1	NA	TRBJ2-7	TGCGCCAGCAGCCAAGATCCTAGCGGGTCGTCAGCCGTCCACGAGCAGTACTTC	CASSQDPSGSSAVHEQYF
TRBD2	TRBV30	NA	TRBJ2-3	TGTGCCTGGTGGCCCCGGGGTAGCGGGAGTACAGATACGCAGTATTTT	CAWWPRGSGSTDTQYF
NA	TRBV29-1	NA	TRBJ2-1	TGCAGCGTTGACCCGAGGACCAACAATGAGCAGTTCTTC	CSVDPRTNNEQFF
NA	TRBV11-3	NA	TRBJ2-1	TGTGCCAGCAGCTTAGATGGGTGGCCATCCGGGAACAATGAGCAGTTCTTC	CASSLDGWPSGNNEQFF
NA	TRBV3-1/TRBV3-2	once	TRBJ1-4	TGTGCCAGCAGCCGCACCGGGGCACGGGCAAGTGAAAAACTGTTTTTT	CASSRTGARASEKLFF
NA	TRBV7-9	NA	TRBJ1-1	TGTGCCAGCAGCTCTAATGCGGTGGAGGGCAATACTGAAGCTTTCTTT	CASSSNAVEGNTEAFF
TRBD1	TRBV27	NA	TRBJ1-2	TGTGCCAGCAGGGGGACAGAAATCTATGGCTACACCTTC	CASRGTEIYGYTF
NA	TRBV7-6	NA	TRBJ2-2	TGTGCCAGCAGCCCCCCGGACAGCTCGAACACCGGGGAGCTGTTTTTT	CASSPPDSSNTGELFF
TRBD1	TRBV18	NA	TRBJ2-5	TGTGCCAGCTCACCACCAGCACAGGGGGCGGCGGAGACCCAGTACTTC	CASSPPAQGAAETQYF
NA	TRBV11-3	NA	TRBJ2-1	TGTGCCAGCAGTACTGGAGGGAGGCCAATGAATGAGCAGTTCTTC	CASSTGGRPMNEQFF
NA	TRBV11-2	NA	TRBJ2-7	TGTGCCAGCAGCTTAGCCACACCGGGACTGGGGACCTACGAGCAGTACTTC	CASSLATPGLGTYEQYF
NA	TRBV19	NA	TRBJ1-5	TGTGCCAGTCAAATGCAACGGGACGCCAGGCAGCCCCAGCATTTT	CASQMQRDARQPQHF